This T cell receptor (beta chain) was sequenced during a study of OX40 agonist ivuxolimab in advanced cancers. General notes on the study: Ivuxolimab, which targeted the costimulatory receptor OX40 (CD134), was an agonistic, fully human IgG2 monoclonal antibody. Intravenous ivuxolimab was administered to patients every 2 weeks at six dose levels: 0.01, 0.1, 0.3, 1.5, 3 and 10 mg/kg. Among the roughly 52 dose-escalation patients, some 19 had hepatocellular carcinoma, about 15 melanoma, 9 renal cell carcinoma and 9 head and neck cancer. The dose-escalation cohort was about 86% male with a mean age of roughly 60 years, ranging from 23 to 79. Prior anti-PD-1, anti-PD-L1 or anti-CTLA-4 therapy was permitted, and roughly two fifths of dose-escalation patients had received checkpoint inhibitors. Partial responses occurred in three dose-escalation patients: two with cutaneous melanoma and one with hepatocellular carcinoma. Peripheral TCRbeta sequencing was intended to test whether TCR sequence diversity was altered and clonal T-cell expansion was caused by ivuxolimab. The monotherapy dose-escalation portion (N ≈ 56 patients) of the phase I ivuxolimab trial is reported in the paper.

Regarding this clone: No antigen is known for it. No clone much larger than this one lies a single base away; base qualities are absent.

Overall results and qualifications from the work: Antigen specificity was not determined for the clonally expanded peripheral T cells. At doses from 0.1 to 3.0 mg/kg, clonal expansion was seen in both CD4+ and CD8+ blood T cells between baseline and week 6. In partial responders in the 0.1-3.0 mg/kg groups, normalized peripheral clonal expansion was found to be among the lowest, especially among CD8+ T cells. Low levels of normalized T-cell clonal expansion were also seen in some patients who did not respond. After ivuxolimab, more expanded clones were found on average in CD8+ T cells than in CD4+ T cells.

The trial excluded patients who had a history of autoimmune disease or who were on systemic immunosuppression. Peripheral blood for TCR sequencing was collected from all dose cohorts at baseline, on cycle 4 day 1, and on cycle 7 day 1. Samples came from an open-label, multicenter, first-in-human phase I dose-escalation trial of ivuxolimab. Adults with locally advanced or metastatic melanoma, renal cell carcinoma, hepatocellular carcinoma or head and neck squamous cell carcinoma were enrolled in the trial. Before TCR sequencing, CD4+ and CD8+ T cells were separately sorted from peripheral blood. The CDR3 measures 13 amino acids from cysteine to phenylalanine. The sequence is cut down to CDR3 DNA, 39 bases in frame from base 1. V was cut back by 0 bases and J by 4 bases, leaving a gap of 7 bases between them. CDR1 and CDR2, per the germline V gene, are SGDLS and YYNGEE. For sequencing of the TCRbeta CDR3 region, genomic DNA was extracted from the sorted cells. The immunoSEQ Assay was used to sequence the TCRbeta CDR3 regions. TCRdb stores this immuneACCESS table with in-frame sequences only. Part of the clones is absent; in the studies checked, under half of the shortfall reflects unresolved V genes, and no reason is known for the rest. For this sample there are about 30,000 clones; roughly nine tenths appear just once. Clones ranked in the top ten supply about 24% of the sample.

The source is an adult with an advanced solid tumor such as melanoma, head and neck, liver or kidney cancer. The chain uses TRBV9 and TRBJ1-2; the D gene cannot be resolved reliably. Here the sequenced sample was CD4+ or CD8+ T cells sorted from blood, taken in a trial of the OX40 agonist ivuxolimab. DNA sequence: TGTGCCAGCAGCGTAGGGGTGGCCTATGGCTACACCTTC. Translated, it reads CASSVGVAYGYTF.